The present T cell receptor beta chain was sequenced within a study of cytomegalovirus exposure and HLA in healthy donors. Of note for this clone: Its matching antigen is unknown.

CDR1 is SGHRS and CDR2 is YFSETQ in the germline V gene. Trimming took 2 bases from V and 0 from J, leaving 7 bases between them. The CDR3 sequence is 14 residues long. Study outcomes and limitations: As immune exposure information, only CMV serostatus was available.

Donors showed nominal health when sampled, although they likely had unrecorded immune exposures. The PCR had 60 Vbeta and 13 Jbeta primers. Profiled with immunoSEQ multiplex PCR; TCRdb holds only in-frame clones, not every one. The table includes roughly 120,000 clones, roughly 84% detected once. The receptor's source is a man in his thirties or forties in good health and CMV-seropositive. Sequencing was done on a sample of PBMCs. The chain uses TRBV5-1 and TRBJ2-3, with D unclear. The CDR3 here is CASSFGVSTDTQYF. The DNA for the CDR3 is TGCGCCAGCAGCTTCGGTGTTAGCACAGATACGCAGTATTTT.